This T cell receptor (beta chain) was captured in a study of blood T cell repertoires in COVID-19. Looked up from germline, CDR1 is MGHRA and CDR2 is YSYEKL. V was pared by 0 bases and J by 6 bases, with 12 bases between. The CDR3 is made up of 15 amino acids. This table comes from immunoSEQ multiplex PCR, and its TCRdb copy is limited to in-frame clones, with some not included. The sample yields 250,000 to 350,000 clones, around 90% seen once. The V gene is TRBV4-1, the J gene TRBJ1-5; perhaps TRBD1 as D (5 bases). The receptor was derived from a middle-aged woman who had recovered from COVID-19. Sequenced material: peripheral blood. CDR3 amino acids: CASSQDRGTGQPQHF. The CDR3 nucleotides read TGCGCCAGCAGCCAAGATCGGGGGACGGGTCAGCCCCAGCATTTT.